This TCR beta chain was sequenced in a study of radiotherapy plus CTLA-4 blockade in lung cancer. The CDR3 extends over 15 amino acids. J was trimmed by 9 bases and V by 0 bases; bases with no gene match: 6. Germline V gene data show CDR1 as SGDLS and CDR2 as YYNGEE. Assay used: immunoSEQ multiplex PCR; TCRdb lists only in-frame clones, some missing. The sample yields about 120,000 clones, just under 80% seen once. Findings and limits, study-wide: After radiotherapy and ipilimumab, tumor-derived clones expanded in peripheral blood.

A remark on this clone: Its antigen remains unidentified.

The material sequenced was peripheral blood, taken from a patient treated with radiotherapy plus ipilimumab. This clonotype originated in a human donor with non-small cell lung cancer who had a partial response to radiotherapy plus ipilimumab. V and J are TRBV9 and TRBJ2-1; TRBD2 aligns across 10 bases. The CDR3 protein is CASSVAGVAGGEQFF. The CDR3 DNA is TGTGCCAGCAGCGTAGCTGGAGTAGCGGGAGGTGAGCAGTTCTTC.